The rows below give T cell receptor beta chains drawn from one sample of a study of T cell repertoires in aging, cancer and after chemotherapy. In TCRdb, the multiplex PCR reads were re-called with MiXCR into one record per CDR3 protein. The sample includes under 15,000 distinct CDR3 sequences, around 29% seen only once; the top ten take 10%. Material for sequencing was blood. These receptors were taken from a human donor in good health. The donor label of this sample is uncertain. The CDR3 runs from the conserved cysteine through the conserved F or W. D genes are given only for firm matches.

TRBD1,TRBV19,CASSIGTGTISYNEQFF
-,TRBV19,CASSMVFNTEAFF
-,TRBV20-1,CSASPARLSEQFF
TRBD1,TRBV15,CATSRGIGQGPNLYGYTF
-,TRBV6-1,CAGVGPNYGYTF
-,TRBV5-1,CASSLAEFGRVDTQYF
-,TRBV6-5,CASRPTGATDTQYF
-,TRBV12-3/TRBV12-4,CASSLGPGSSYNEQFF
TRBD1,TRBV30,CAWSQGGFYRYTF
TRBD2,TRBV29-1,CSVGGLAGTSTDTQYF
TRBD1,TRBV5-5,CASSWDRPMNTEAFF
TRBD1,TRBV6-2/TRBV6-3,CASNYLEPGTGQETQYF
-,TRBV15,CATSRDLGMANEKLFF
TRBD2,TRBV15,CATSIRGGRETQYF
TRBD2,TRBV5-4,CASSPLAGGAGTGELFF
-,TRBV11-2,CASSRGFSYEQYF
-,TRBV6-1,CASSWEFANTGELFF
TRBD2,TRBV29-1,CSVEIGGAGGDEQFF
-,TRBV27,CASSFPDSSDTQYF
TRBD2,TRBV7-9,CASSLRAGGYYEQYF
-,TRBV19,CASSIRQGQFYGYTF
-,TRBV5-6,CASSLPLRRTDTQYF
-,TRBV6-6,CASSYLSRAEQPQHF
-,TRBV12-3/TRBV12-4,CALLGNYGYTF
TRBD1,TRBV20-1,CSGGQAYNEQFF
-,TRBV29-1,CSVDDRYGYTF
-,TRBV6-1,CASSEILGDNSPLHF
-,TRBV6-4,CASSDSKKARSQETQYF
-,TRBV11-1,CASSLDLWGGGNTGELFF
-,TRBV18,CASWGGSGGYTF
-,TRBV27,CASSSGTAGNQPQHF
TRBD1,TRBV5-1,CASSPSPGDSSGNTIYF
-,TRBV13,CASSTEWGENTEAFF
TRBD1,TRBV7-6,CASSLGLGQGDGNTIYF
-,TRBV30,CATQGTYEQYF
TRBD2,TRBV29-1,CSAVGAGGADTGELFF
-,TRBV18,CASSQGPNTGELFF
TRBD1,TRBV6-6,CASSSPGQGENTIYF
-,TRBV6-1,CASSEVGAAPSAQFF
-,TRBV6-5,CASSPRGANEKLFF
-,TRBV27,CASRGFTDTQYF
-,TRBV20-1,CSASFSVNTEAFF
TRBD2,TRBV15,CATSSFGGGELFF